These T cell receptor beta chains were read from a single sample in a study of blood T cell repertoires in COVID-19. Sequenced by immunoSEQ multiplex PCR; TCRdb stores in-frame clones only, minus some. The table lists more than 95,000 clones, 65% to 90% of them singletons. The material sequenced was peripheral blood. The receptors originated from a man aged 50-59 years with acute or convalescent COVID-19. CDR3s include the opening cysteine and the closing phenylalanine or tryptophan.

v_call: TRBV19
j_call: TRBJ2-5
cdr3_aa: CASSPGQGEETQYF

v_call: TRBV12-5
j_call: TRBJ2-1
cdr3_aa: CASGLVSGLAGTYNEQFF

v_call: TRBV2
j_call: TRBJ1-6
cdr3_aa: CASSETENSPLHF

v_call: TRBV5-1
j_call: TRBJ2-2
cdr3_aa: CASSLRQGDTGELFF

v_call: TRBV21-1
j_call: TRBJ1-2
cdr3_aa: CASSMRTGNYGYTF

v_call: TRBV3-1/TRBV3-2
j_call: TRBJ1-1
cdr3_aa: CASSYRGPEMEAFF

v_call: TRBV19
j_call: TRBJ2-1
cdr3_aa: CASSIDRGGARNEQFF

v_call: TRBV2
j_call: TRBJ2-7
cdr3_aa: CASRTGGTYEQYF

v_call: TRBV27
j_call: TRBJ1-5
cdr3_aa: CASSLSIGGGQPQHF

v_call: TRBV7-8
j_call: TRBJ1-5
cdr3_aa: CASSLRQGVYNQPQHF

v_call: TRBV18
j_call: TRBJ2-7
cdr3_aa: CASSPSHSYEQYF

v_call: TRBV10-3
j_call: TRBJ1-5
cdr3_aa: CAIRGSQGAYGDQPQHF

v_call: TRBV6-6
j_call: TRBJ2-3
cdr3_aa: CASSYSVSGGTDTQYF

v_call: TRBV5-1
j_call: TRBJ2-3
cdr3_aa: CASSSQGGGTDTQYF

v_call: TRBV4-2
j_call: TRBJ2-1
cdr3_aa: CASSQVASQSYEQFF

v_call: TRBV2
j_call: TRBJ1-6
cdr3_aa: CASTPQGNSPLHF

v_call: TRBV18
j_call: TRBJ1-1
cdr3_aa: CASSPTGANTEAFF

v_call: TRBV28
j_call: TRBJ2-5
cdr3_aa: CASTPPGQAQETQYF

v_call: TRBV30
j_call: TRBJ1-3
cdr3_aa: CAWGGTGRVSGNTIYF

v_call: TRBV6-5
j_call: TRBJ1-6
cdr3_aa: CASSLQPVPRSPLHF

v_call: TRBV4-1
j_call: TRBJ1-3
cdr3_aa: CASSPAPDRFRNTIYF

v_call: TRBV10-1
j_call: TRBJ1-4
cdr3_aa: CASSVTPGEKLFF

v_call: TRBV28
j_call: TRBJ2-7
cdr3_aa: CASSQIPTGRYEQYF

v_call: TRBV7-6
j_call: TRBJ1-5
cdr3_aa: CASSLSGAAQPQHF

v_call: TRBV11-3
j_call: TRBJ2-4
cdr3_aa: CASSLRGRDYVKNIQYF

v_call: TRBV5-4
j_call: TRBJ1-5
cdr3_aa: CASSPSTASDADQPQHF

v_call: TRBV15
j_call: TRBJ2-1
cdr3_aa: CATSRRDGSYNEQFF

v_call: TRBV30
j_call: TRBJ2-5
cdr3_aa: CAYTLGTGVGETQYF

v_call: TRBV7-9
j_call: TRBJ2-3
cdr3_aa: CASSLGGLAGTDTQYF

v_call: TRBV7-3
j_call: TRBJ2-1
cdr3_aa: CASSLSASGGSYNEQFF

v_call: TRBV6-5
j_call: TRBJ2-7
cdr3_aa: CASSHGQGVGNEQYF

v_call: TRBV27
j_call: TRBJ1-4
cdr3_aa: CASSSGQPGDEKLFF

v_call: TRBV3-1/TRBV3-2
j_call: TRBJ2-2
cdr3_aa: CASSQVSGELFF

v_call: TRBV28
j_call: TRBJ1-5
cdr3_aa: CASSLGQGFNQPQHF

v_call: TRBV29-1
j_call: TRBJ2-7
cdr3_aa: CSVDTGTLSSEQYF

v_call: TRBV7-9
j_call: TRBJ1-4
cdr3_aa: CASSLGTGGEKLFF

v_call: TRBV5-4
j_call: TRBJ1-3
cdr3_aa: CASSLTGVPGNTIYF

v_call: TRBV27
j_call: TRBJ1-6
cdr3_aa: CASALQGNSPLHF

v_call: TRBV7-9
j_call: TRBJ2-1
cdr3_aa: CASSRVSSGTNEQFF

v_call: TRBV9
j_call: TRBJ2-3
cdr3_aa: CASSVEPGSDTQYF

v_call: TRBV5-8
j_call: TRBJ2-5
cdr3_aa: CASSLGQGAGQTQYF

v_call: TRBV7-8
j_call: TRBJ2-7
cdr3_aa: CASSLLMTGRAYEQYF

v_call: TRBV6-5
j_call: TRBJ1-2
cdr3_aa: CASRATGSYGYTF

v_call: TRBV6-5
j_call: TRBJ2-3
cdr3_aa: CASSNRDSSTDTQYF